The rows below give T cell receptor beta chains drawn from one sample of a study of beta chain features in type 1 diabetes. The data were produced by immunoSEQ multiplex PCR, yet TCRdb's version contains in-frame clones alone and is incomplete. The sample has fewer than 110,000 clones; 25% to 35% are singletons. Sequenced material: central memory CD4+ T cells from blood. Receptors were obtained from a woman in her late teens or twenties with type 1 diabetes. The CDR3 runs from the conserved cysteine through the conserved F or W. The D gene is left open where the match is weak. For some rows the clone size is stated as once, few or many, or as a class when expanded; others skip it.

once,TRBJ2-7,TRBV14,TRBD2,TGTGCCAGCAGCCACCGGTGGACTAGCGTTTACGAGCAGTACTTC,CASSHRWTSVYEQYF
few,TRBJ2-6,TRBV10-2,-,TGCGCCAGCAGTGCCCCACAGGTTGGTGGGGCCAACGTCCTGACTTTC,CASSAPQVGGANVLTF
-,TRBJ2-1,TRBV28,TRBD2,TGTGCCAGCAGCCCACTAGCGGGAGGGTACAATGAGCAGTTCTTC,CASSPLAGGYNEQFF
many,TRBJ2-5,TRBV29-1,TRBD2,TGCAGCGCCGGGGGGGACTCTCAAGAGACCCAGTACTTC,CSAGGDSQETQYF
-,TRBJ2-2,TRBV18,TRBD2,TGTGCCAGCTCACCGGGACTAGCGGTAAACACCGGGGAGCTGTTTTTT,CASSPGLAVNTGELFF
few,TRBJ2-3,TRBV19,-,TGTGCCAGTAGTCCTAACCGACCGGGAGGACAGCGGGCGGGCAACACGGATACGCAGTATTTT,CASSPNRPGGQRAGNTDTQYF
-,TRBJ1-2,TRBV7-2,TRBD1,TGTGCCAGCAGCTGGGACAGTTTCTATGGCTACACCTTC,CASSWDSFYGYTF
-,TRBJ2-1,TRBV5-6,TRBD2,TGTGCCAGCAGCTTTGGTAGCGGGACCTACAATGAGCAGTTCTTC,CASSFGSGTYNEQFF
-,TRBJ1-1,TRBV7-8,-,TGTGCCAGCAGCTTAGGTACTTCGAACACTGAAGCTTTCTTT,CASSLGTSNTEAFF
-,TRBJ1-5,TRBV15,-,TGTGCCACCAGCAGAGACGGGGGGCGGTGGCCCCAGCATTTT,CATSRDGGRWPQHF
few,TRBJ1-4,TRBV28,TRBD1,TGTGCCAGCAGTTCGCCCGGGACAGGGGAAGAAAAACTGTTTTTT,CASSSPGTGEEKLFF
few,TRBJ1-1,TRBV6-1,TRBD1,TGTGCCAGCATCCCTCAACAGGGGGGAGGGCTCGGAGCTTTCTTT,CASIPQQGGGLGAFF
few,TRBJ1-2,TRBV7-2,-,TGTGCCAGCAGCTTTTCCTCGACAGACCACTATGGCTACACCTTC,CASSFSSTDHYGYTF
few,TRBJ2-3,TRBV6-1,TRBD2,TGTGCCATCTACTGGGACTACGTTACGCAGTATTTT,CAIYWDYVTQYF
many,TRBJ2-3,TRBV2,TRBD2,TGTGCCAGCAGTGCGGGGGTAGCGGGAGATACGCAGTATTTT,CASSAGVAGDTQYF